This TCR beta chain was recovered during a study of cytomegalovirus exposure and HLA in healthy donors. Deletions cut 2 bases from V and 2 bases from J, with 9 bases between. Germline V gene lookup returns CDR1 MNHNY and CDR2 SVGAGI (reference sequence). The CDR3 is made up of 14 amino acids. Repertoires were generated with immunoSEQ multiplex PCR, while TCRdb's copy carries only in-frame clones and drops some. The sample holds over 85,000 clones, about 95% seen once. This clone showed up just once. The receptor was derived from a woman under 30 in good health and CMV-seronegative. The material sequenced was PBMCs. The chain carries TRBV6-6 and TRBJ1-2, with TRBD1 as a possible D gene (5 bases). The DNA for the CDR3 is TGTGCCAGCAGTTACGACTCAGGGAACTATGGCTACACCTTC. The encoded protein is CASSYDSGNYGYTF.